The source of this TCR beta chain is a study of blood T cell repertoires in COVID-19 (dated by TCRdb to about 2020). With respect to the entire study: Collaborator samples came from the United States, Italy and Spain and covered acute and convalescent phases of COVID-19. The material from the prospective study consisted of cDNA or gDNA derived from T cells, B-cell-depleted T cells, or PBMCs. The dataset comprised deeply sampled blood TCRbeta repertoires from subjects exposed to, actively infected with, or recovered from COVID-19. The repertoires were released in a freely available public database meant as a resource for research on the immune response to SARS-CoV-2. The samples were drawn from the first 160 participants of the ongoing ImmuneRACE study and from roughly 1,300 subjects provided by 6 global collaborators. Sample metadata almost always included a de-identified subject ID, COVID-19 status, age in years and sex. Where HLA class I and class II types were available, the types were taken from metadata supplied by the sample provider, not from assay-based typing. What the authors observed across the whole study: The quantity of clinical and demographic metadata differed by source and by participant and was supplied without curation.

Whole blood was collected in K2EDTA tubes by collaborating institutions according to the institutions' own protocols. For TCRbeta analysis, collaborators shipped samples in one of three forms: frozen whole blood, isolated PBMCs, or DNA extracted from either of those sample types. TCRbeta CDR3 regions were amplified from genomic DNA using the immunoSEQ Assay, a bias-controlled multiplex PCR. The authors processed their data as follows. Nucleated cell counts per sample were estimated from amplification of reference gene primers within the assay. To quantify the absolute abundance of each unique TCRbeta CDR3 rearrangement, sequence reads were collapsed and filtered. For each sample, productive Simpson clonality was calculated as the square root of Simpson's diversity index over productive rearrangements. The source is immuneACCESS, and TCRdb retained only in-frame sequences with V and J called. Part of the clones is not carried over; for the studies checked, unresolved V genes explain less than half of this, and the remainder is unexplained. V, J and clone size were drawn from that table, and D and trimming were deduced from the DNA. For this sample the table gives some 80,000 clones, of which approximately 78% were detected only once. About 35% of the sample goes to the ten largest clones.

From the cysteine up to the phenylalanine, the CDR3 has a length of 17 residues. The only DNA kept is the CDR3, 51 bases in frame from the first base. CDR1 and CDR2 are read off the germline V gene as MGHRA and YSYEKL. For this chain, trimming is 5 bases at the V end and 2 bases at the J end, and the number of junction bases without a gene match is 12. Concerning this clone itself: Its antigen target is currently unknown. Within one base of it there is no much larger clone, and no base qualities were kept.

In this chain, TRBV4-1 is recombined with TRBJ2-1; 7 central bases correspond to TRBD2. Sequencing was performed on peripheral blood. This clonotype was obtained from a woman in her 70s with acute or convalescent COVID-19. CDR3 reads: CASSEGLGSGPYNEQFF. The DNA reads TGCGCCAGCAGCGAAGGACTAGGATCGGGACCCTACAATGAGCAGTTCTTC.